The 3 T cell receptor beta chains in this list originate from one sample, sequenced in a study of blood T cell repertoires in COVID-19. The assay was immunoSEQ multiplex PCR, and TCRdb's table has in-frame clones only and misses some. This table has about 350,000 clones, roughly nine tenths appearing once. Specimen: peripheral blood. These receptors were obtained from an older woman with COVID-19, enrolled during active disease.

This chain connects TRBV5-8 to TRBJ1-2, with D possibly TRBD1 on 6 matching bases. V lost 4 bases and J 8 bases, leaving 15 bases between the germline ends. CDR3 length: 13 amino acids. The germline CDR1 and CDR2 sequences are SGHTS and YDEGEE. The CDR3 DNA reads as TGTGCCAGCAGCCATGGACAGTCCCCAGGCTACACCTTC. This gives the protein CASSHGQSPGYTF.

V and J are TRBV7-2 and TRBJ1-2, with D uncertain. Germline CDR1 reads SGHTA; CDR2 reads FQGNSA. The CDR3 length is 13 residues. The ends were cut back, 5 bases at V and 4 bases at J, with 11 bases in the middle. CDR3 coding DNA: TGTGCCAGCAGCACCCCAAGCGTCTATGGCTACACCTTC. Translated, it gives CASSTPSVYGYTF.

This sequence joins TRBV12-3 or TRBV12-4 and TRBJ1-3; 8 bases map to TRBD1. V trimming: 6 bases; J trimming: 10 bases; junction bases outside the gene matches: 5. The CDR3 contains 12 residues. The CDR3 loop is CASSLGQVTIYF. The CDR3 nucleotides are TGTGCCAGCAGCCTGGGACAGGTTACCATATATTTT.